This T cell receptor beta chain was sequenced in a study of T cell responses to AZD1222 COVID-19 vaccine. TCRdb's copy holds only in-frame clones and misses some; the assay was immunoSEQ multiplex PCR. The sample contains 100,000 to 150,000 clones, around 90% of which appear only once. The sample in question was peripheral blood, obtained on day 0 of AZD1222 vaccination. This receptor was taken from an adult in good health.

The DNA of the CDR3 is TGCGCCAGCAGCTTGGAACAGGCGAACTATGGCTACACCTTC. Residues: CASSLEQANYGYTF. This sequence joins TRBV5-1 and TRBJ1-2; a weak D match, TRBD1 (5 bases). The germline V gene has CDR1 SGHRS and CDR2 YFSETQ. V lost 0 bases, J lost 2 bases, and 8 bases lay in between. This CDR3 is 14 amino acids long.